The rows below give T cell receptor beta chains drawn from one sample of a study of blood T cell repertoires in COVID-19. Assay: immunoSEQ multiplex PCR; the TCRdb copy retains only in-frame clones and omits some. The sample lists roughly 250,000 clones; roughly 82% were seen once. The specimen sequenced was peripheral blood. The receptors come from a woman at least 80 years old with active or convalescent COVID-19. The CDR3 runs from the conserved cysteine through the conserved F or W. D genes are given only for firm matches. Some rows have no size entry. The others give once, few or many, or a class for an expanded clone.

D	V	size	J	CDR3	DNA
NA	TRBV3-1/TRBV3-2	NA	TRBJ2-3	CASSPFSGITSTDTQYF	TGTGCCAGCAGCCCTTTTTCGGGTATTACTAGCACAGATACGCAGTATTTT
NA	TRBV6-1	NA	TRBJ2-5	CASSEFTEGFETQYF	TGTGCCAGCAGTGAATTCACAGAGGGCTTTGAGACCCAGTACTTC
NA	TRBV7-8	NA	TRBJ1-5	CASSLDAPDFYSNQPQHF	TGTGCCAGCAGCTTAGACGCCCCGGACTTTTATAGCAATCAGCCCCAGCATTTT
TRBD1	TRBV28	few	TRBJ1-6	CASSSPGQDYNSPLHF	TGTGCCAGCAGTTCACCTGGACAGGATTATAATTCACCCCTCCACTTT
NA	TRBV28	NA	TRBJ1-4	CASKRVLSPNEKLFF	TGTGCCAGCAAGAGGGTCCTGAGCCCTAATGAAAAACTGTTTTTT
NA	TRBV5-1	NA	TRBJ2-7	CASSLGLPGYEQYF	TGCGCCAGCAGCTTGGGACTACCAGGCTACGAGCAGTACTTC
NA	TRBV7-8	NA	TRBJ1-1	CASSLDPVEVTEAFF	TGTGCCAGCAGCTTAGATCCGGTTGAGGTCACTGAAGCTTTCTTT
TRBD1	TRBV5-4	NA	TRBJ2-7	CASSLGTGTVSYEQYF	TGTGCCAGCAGCTTGGGAACCGGGACAGTGTCCTACGAGCAGTACTTC
NA	TRBV19	NA	TRBJ2-1	CASSNLAGNNEQFF	TGTGCCAGTAGTAATCTGGCCGGGAACAATGAGCAGTTCTTC
NA	TRBV19	NA	TRBJ1-3	CATEGDSGNTIYF	TGTGCCACCGAGGGTGACTCTGGAAACACCATATATTTT
NA	TRBV2	NA	TRBJ2-3	CASSEWGGHGTDTQYF	TGTGCCAGCAGTGAGTGGGGGGGCCACGGCACAGATACGCAGTATTTT
NA	TRBV11-2	NA	TRBJ2-3	CASSLDITRTGNTQYF	TGTGCCAGCAGCTTAGATATAACCAGGACTGGAAATACGCAGTATTTT
NA	TRBV19	NA	TRBJ1-4	CASALRAFNEKLFF	TGTGCCAGTGCCCTCAGGGCTTTCAATGAAAAACTGTTTTTT
NA	TRBV5-4	few	TRBJ2-2	CASSLDSTNTGELFF	TGTGCCAGCAGCTTGGACAGTACGAACACCGGGGAGCTGTTTTTT
NA	TRBV5-1	NA	TRBJ1-3	CASSLDWGSASDNTIYF	TGCGCCAGCAGCTTGGATTGGGGCAGTGCCTCAGACAACACCATATATTTT
NA	TRBV9	NA	TRBJ1-3	CASSSRTAGDTIYF	TGTGCCAGCAGCTCCCGGACAGCTGGGGACACCATATATTTT
NA	TRBV18	NA	TRBJ2-7	CASSPDSYEQYF	TGTGCCAGCTCACCAGACAGCTACGAGCAGTACTTC
NA	TRBV3-1/TRBV3-2	NA	TRBJ1-2	CASSLQGANYGYTF	TGTGCCAGCAGCTTACAGGGAGCTAACTATGGCTACACCTTC
NA	TRBV7-6	NA	TRBJ2-5	CASSLGGVGETQYF	TGTGCCAGCAGCTTAGGGGGGGTTGGAGAGACCCAGTACTTC
NA	TRBV28	NA	TRBJ1-6	CASSSQGAPLHF	TGTGCCAGCAGTTCCCAAGGGGCACCCCTCCACTTT
NA	TRBV2	NA	TRBJ2-2	CASSGVLPSTGELFF	TGTGCCAGCAGCGGGGTTCTGCCTAGTACCGGGGAGCTGTTTTTT
TRBD1	TRBV7-9	NA	TRBJ1-5	CASTGGTGQPQHF	TGTGCCAGCACCGGTGGGACAGGTCAGCCCCAGCATTTT
NA	TRBV7-8	NA	TRBJ1-5	CASSLDRSNQPQHF	TGTGCCAGCAGCTTAGACAGGAGCAATCAGCCCCAGCATTTT
TRBD1	TRBV2	NA	TRBJ1-6	CASRGDRDSPLHF	TGTGCCAGCAGGGGGGACAGAGATTCACCCCTCCACTTT
NA	TRBV7-8	NA	TRBJ1-3	CASSLGQFGNTIYF	TGTGCCAGCAGCTTAGGACAGTTTGGAAACACCATATATTTT
NA	TRBV6-6	NA	TRBJ1-5	CASSWGRNQPQHF	TGTGCCAGCAGTTGGGGGCGTAATCAGCCCCAGCATTTT
NA	TRBV6-6	NA	TRBJ2-1	CATVKGTNYNEQFF	TGTGCCACCGTAAAAGGGACAAACTACAATGAGCAGTTCTTC
NA	TRBV5-1	NA	TRBJ2-3	CASSLVGGGGRTDTQYF	TGCGCCAGCAGCTTGGTCGGAGGGGGCGGGCGCACAGATACGCAGTATTTT
TRBD1	TRBV7-8	NA	TRBJ1-1	CASSWDRLGTEAFF	TGTGCCAGCAGCTGGGACAGGCTGGGCACTGAAGCTTTCTTT
NA	TRBV6-5	NA	TRBJ1-2	CASSLRDGYYGYTF	TGTGCCAGCAGTTTAAGAGACGGGTACTATGGCTACACCTTC
TRBD1	TRBV6-1	once	TRBJ1-1	CASSSMTGGLTEAFF	TGTGCCAGCAGTTCTATGACAGGGGGCCTCACTGAAGCTTTCTTT
TRBD1	TRBV28	few	TRBJ1-5	CASSTRDRGDQPQHF	TGTGCCAGCAGTACCCGGGACAGGGGGGATCAGCCCCAGCATTTT
NA	TRBV7-2	NA	TRBJ2-1	CASTRTGSGNEQFF	TGTGCCAGCACCCGGACTGGTTCGGGGAATGAGCAGTTCTTC
NA	TRBV5-1	NA	TRBJ2-3	CASSYGGSTDTQYF	TGCGCCAGCAGCTACGGCGGGAGCACAGATACGCAGTATTTT
NA	TRBV4-2	once	TRBJ1-1	CASSQDALSGTEAFF	TGTGCCAGCAGCCAAGATGCTTTGAGTGGCACTGAAGCTTTCTTT
NA	TRBV18	NA	TRBJ1-1	CASSPLPSNTEAFF	TGTGCCAGCTCACCACTCCCCTCGAACACTGAAGCTTTCTTT
NA	TRBV28	NA	TRBJ2-5	CASRLTGEETQYF	TGTGCCTCCCGGTTGACGGGAGAAGAGACCCAGTACTTC
NA	TRBV7-9	NA	TRBJ2-1	CASSLELDEQFF	TGTGCCAGCAGCTTAGAATTAGATGAGCAGTTCTTC
NA	TRBV24-1	NA	TRBJ1-4	CATSDDRSTNEKLFF	TGTGCCACCAGTGATGACAGGTCCACTAATGAAAAACTGTTTTTT
TRBD1	TRBV30	NA	TRBJ1-6	CAWTRDRGNSPLHF	TGTGCCTGGACACGGGACAGGGGAAATTCACCCCTCCACTTT
NA	TRBV5-6	NA	TRBJ2-7	CASSFFSREVYEQYF	TGTGCCAGCAGCTTTTTTAGCAGGGAAGTCTACGAGCAGTACTTC
TRBD1	TRBV28	NA	TRBJ1-6	CASETGANNSPLHF	TGTGCCAGTGAGACAGGGGCTAATAATTCACCCCTCCACTTT